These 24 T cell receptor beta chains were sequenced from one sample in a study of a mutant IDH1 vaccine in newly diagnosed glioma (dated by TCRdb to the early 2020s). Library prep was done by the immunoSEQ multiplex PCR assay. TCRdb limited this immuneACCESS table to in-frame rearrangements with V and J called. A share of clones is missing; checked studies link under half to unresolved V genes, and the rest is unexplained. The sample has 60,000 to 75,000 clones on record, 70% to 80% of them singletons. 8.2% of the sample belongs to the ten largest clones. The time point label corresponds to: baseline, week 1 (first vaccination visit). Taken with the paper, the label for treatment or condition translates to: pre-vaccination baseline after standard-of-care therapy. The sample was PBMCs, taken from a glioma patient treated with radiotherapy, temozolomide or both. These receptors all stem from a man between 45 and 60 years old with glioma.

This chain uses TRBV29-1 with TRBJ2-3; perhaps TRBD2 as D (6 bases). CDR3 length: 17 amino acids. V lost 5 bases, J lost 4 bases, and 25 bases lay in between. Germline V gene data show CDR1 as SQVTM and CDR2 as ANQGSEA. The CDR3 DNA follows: TGCAGCGTTCTCTTACTACGACCCGGGGGTTATTCAGATACGCAGTATTTT. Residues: CSVLLLRPGGYSDTQYF.

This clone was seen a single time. The CDR3 loop is CASSWGTGDEQYF. CDR3 bases: TGCGCCAGCAGCTGGGGGACAGGGGACGAGCAGTACTTC. The chain recombines TRBV5-1 with TRBJ2-7; 10 positions match TRBD1. CDR1 SGHRS and CDR2 YFSETQ come from the germline V gene. The CDR3 contains 13 residues. J lost 5 bases, V lost 3 bases, and 2 bases had no gene match.

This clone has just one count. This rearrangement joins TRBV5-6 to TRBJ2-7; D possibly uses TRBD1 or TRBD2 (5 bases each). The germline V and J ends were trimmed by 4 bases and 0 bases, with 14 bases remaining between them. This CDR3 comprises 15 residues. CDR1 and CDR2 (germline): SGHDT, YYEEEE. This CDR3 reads CASSAGTWSSYEQYF. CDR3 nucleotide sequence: TGTGCCAGCAGCGCCGGGACCTGGAGCTCCTACGAGCAGTACTTC.

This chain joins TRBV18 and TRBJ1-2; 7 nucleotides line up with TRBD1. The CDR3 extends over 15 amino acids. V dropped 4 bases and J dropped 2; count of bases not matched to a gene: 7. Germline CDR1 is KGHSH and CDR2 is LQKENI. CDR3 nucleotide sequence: TGTGCCAGCTCACTTTCGGGACAGATAAACTATGGCTACACCTTC. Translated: CASSLSGQINYGYTF.

CDR3 nucleotide sequence: TGTGCCAGCAGCGTAGCCGGCAGTAATCAGCCCCAGCATTTT. Protein: CASSVAGSNQPQHF. The gene calls are TRBV9 and TRBJ1-5, with D hard to call. The CDR3 sequence is 14 residues long. V was shortened by 0 bases and J by 4 bases, with 8 bases between the two germline ends. Germline CDR1 is SGDLS and CDR2 is YYNGEE.

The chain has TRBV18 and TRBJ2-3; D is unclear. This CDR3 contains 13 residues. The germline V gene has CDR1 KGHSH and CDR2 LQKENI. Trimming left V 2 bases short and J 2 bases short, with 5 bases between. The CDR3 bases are TGTGCCAGCTCACCATGGGCCACAGATACGCAGTATTTT. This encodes CASSPWATDTQYF.

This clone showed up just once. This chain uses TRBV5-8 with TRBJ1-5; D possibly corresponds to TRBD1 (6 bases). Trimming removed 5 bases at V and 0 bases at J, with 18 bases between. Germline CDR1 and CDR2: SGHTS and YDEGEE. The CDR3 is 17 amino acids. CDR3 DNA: TGTGCCAGCAGTTCTTCTACAGGGATCTATAGCAATCAGCCCCAGCATTTT. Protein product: CASSSSTGIYSNQPQHF.

The DNA for the CDR3 is TGCGCCAGCAGCTTCGACAGGGGAACCGGGGAGCTGTTTTTT. Its translation: CASSFDRGTGELFF. V usage is TRBV5-1 and J usage is TRBJ2-2; 8 nucleotides match TRBD1. The V gene end was trimmed by 2 bases and the J gene end by 5 bases; junction bases not matched to a gene: 2. The CDR3 contains 14 residues. Per the germline V gene, CDR1 is SGHRS and CDR2 is YFSETQ. Based on the CDR3 plus reference TRBV5-1 and TRBJ2-2, the full variable domain is KAGVTQTPRYLIKTRGQQVTLSCSPISGHRSVSWYQQTPGQGLQFLFEYFSETQRNKGNFPGRFSGRQFSNSRSEMNVSTLELGDSALYLCASSFDRGTGELFFGEGSRLTVL.

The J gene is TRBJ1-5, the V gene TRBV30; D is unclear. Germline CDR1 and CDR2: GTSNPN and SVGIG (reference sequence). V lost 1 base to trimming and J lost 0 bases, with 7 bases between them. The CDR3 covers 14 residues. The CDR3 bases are TGTGCCTGGAGTGACAGAGGTAGCAATCAGCCCCAGCATTTT. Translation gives CAWSDRGSNQPQHF.

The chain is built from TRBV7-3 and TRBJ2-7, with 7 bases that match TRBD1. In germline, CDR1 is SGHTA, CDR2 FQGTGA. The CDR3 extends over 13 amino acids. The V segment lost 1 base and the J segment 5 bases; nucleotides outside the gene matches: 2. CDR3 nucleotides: TGTGCCAGCAGCTTAAAGGGGGCGGACGAGCAGTACTTC. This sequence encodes CASSLKGADEQYF.

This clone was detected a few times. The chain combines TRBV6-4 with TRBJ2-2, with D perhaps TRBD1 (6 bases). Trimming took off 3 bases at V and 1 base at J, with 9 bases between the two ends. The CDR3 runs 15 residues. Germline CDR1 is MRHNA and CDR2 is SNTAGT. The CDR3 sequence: CASSEETGNTGELFF. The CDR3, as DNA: TGTGCCAGCAGTGAAGAGACAGGGAACACCGGGGAGCTGTTTTTT.

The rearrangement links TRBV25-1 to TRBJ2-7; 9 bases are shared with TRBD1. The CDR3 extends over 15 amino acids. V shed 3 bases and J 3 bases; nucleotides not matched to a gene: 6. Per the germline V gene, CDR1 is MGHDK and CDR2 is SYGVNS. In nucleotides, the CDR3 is TGTGCCAGCAGTGACCCTGGGACAGGGCACTACGAGCAGTACTTC. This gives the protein CASSDPGTGHYEQYF.

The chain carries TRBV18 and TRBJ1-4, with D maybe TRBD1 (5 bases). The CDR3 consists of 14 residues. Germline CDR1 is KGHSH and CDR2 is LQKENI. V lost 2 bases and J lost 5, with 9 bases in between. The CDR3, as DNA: TGTGCCAGCTCACCATTGGGGGTAAATGAAAAACTGTTTTTT. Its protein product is CASSPLGVNEKLFF. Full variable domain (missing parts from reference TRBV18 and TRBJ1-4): NAGVMQNPRHLVRRRGQEARLRCSPMKGHSHVYWYRQLPEEGLKFMVYLQKENIIDESGMPKERFSAEFPKEGPSILRIQQVVRGDSAAYFCASSPLGVNEKLFFGSGTQLSVL.

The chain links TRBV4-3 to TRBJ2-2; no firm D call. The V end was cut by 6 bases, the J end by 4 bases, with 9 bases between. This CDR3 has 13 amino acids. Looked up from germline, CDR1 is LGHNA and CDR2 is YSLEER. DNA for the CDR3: TGCGCCAGCAGTAGGGATGGCACCGGGGAGCTGTTTTTT. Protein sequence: CASSRDGTGELFF.

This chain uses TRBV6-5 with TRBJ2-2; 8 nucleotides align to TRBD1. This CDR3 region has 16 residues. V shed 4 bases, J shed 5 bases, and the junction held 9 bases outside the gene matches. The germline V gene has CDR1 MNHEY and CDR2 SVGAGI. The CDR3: CASSWQGARETGELFF. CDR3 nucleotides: TGTGCCAGCAGTTGGCAGGGGGCAAGGGAGACCGGGGAGCTGTTTTTT.

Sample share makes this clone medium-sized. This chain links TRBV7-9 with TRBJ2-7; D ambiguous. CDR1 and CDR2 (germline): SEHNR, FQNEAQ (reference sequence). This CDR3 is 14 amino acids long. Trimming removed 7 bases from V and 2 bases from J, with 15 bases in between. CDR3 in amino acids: CASMPGTPAYEQYF. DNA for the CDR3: TGTGCCAGCATGCCGGGTACCCCAGCCTACGAGCAGTACTTC. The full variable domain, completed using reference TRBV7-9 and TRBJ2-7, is DTGVSQNPRHKITKRGQNVTFRCDPISEHNRLYWYRQTLGQGPEFLTYFQNEAQLEKSRLLSDRFSAERPKGSFSTLEIQRTEQGDSAMYLCASMPGTPAYEQYFGPGTRLTVT.

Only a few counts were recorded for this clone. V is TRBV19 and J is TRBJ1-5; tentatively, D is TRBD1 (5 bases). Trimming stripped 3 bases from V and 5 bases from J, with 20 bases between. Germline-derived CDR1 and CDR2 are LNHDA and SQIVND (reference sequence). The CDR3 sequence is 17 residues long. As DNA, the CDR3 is TGTGCCAGTAGTATTCACGAGCGGGGTAGCAGGGATCAGCCCCAGCATTTT. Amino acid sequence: CASSIHERGSRDQPQHF.

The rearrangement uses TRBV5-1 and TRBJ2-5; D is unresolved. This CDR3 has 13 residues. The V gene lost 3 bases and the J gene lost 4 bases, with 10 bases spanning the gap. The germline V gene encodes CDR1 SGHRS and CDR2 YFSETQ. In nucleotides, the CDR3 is TGCGCCAGCAGCTCCGAACGGGCAGAGACCCAGTACTTC. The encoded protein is CASSSERAETQYF.

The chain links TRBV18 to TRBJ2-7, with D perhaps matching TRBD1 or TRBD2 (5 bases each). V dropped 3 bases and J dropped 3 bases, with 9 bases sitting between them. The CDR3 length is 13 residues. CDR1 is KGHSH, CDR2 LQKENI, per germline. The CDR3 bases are TGTGCCAGCTCACCGGGACCTTACTACGAGCAGTACTTC. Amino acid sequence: CASSPGPYYEQYF.

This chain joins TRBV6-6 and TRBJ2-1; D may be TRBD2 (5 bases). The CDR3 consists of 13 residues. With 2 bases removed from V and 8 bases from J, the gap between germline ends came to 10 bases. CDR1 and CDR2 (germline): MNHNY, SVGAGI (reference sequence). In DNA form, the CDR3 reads TGTGCCAGCAGTTACCGGGGTGGGGATGAGCAGTTCTTC. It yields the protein CASSYRGGDEQFF.

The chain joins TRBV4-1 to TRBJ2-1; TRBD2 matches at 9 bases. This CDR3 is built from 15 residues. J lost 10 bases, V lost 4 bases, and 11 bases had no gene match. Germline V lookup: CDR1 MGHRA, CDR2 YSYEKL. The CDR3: CASSRGTSLGGEQFF. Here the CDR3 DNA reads TGCGCCAGCAGCCGGGGGACTAGCCTGGGAGGGGAGCAGTTCTTC.

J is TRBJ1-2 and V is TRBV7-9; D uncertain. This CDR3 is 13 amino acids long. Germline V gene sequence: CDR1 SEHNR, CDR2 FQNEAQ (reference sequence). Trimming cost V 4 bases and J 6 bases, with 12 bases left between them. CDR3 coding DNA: TGTGCCAGCAGCTCCGGACGGGAAGATGGCTACACCTTC. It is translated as CASSSGREDGYTF.

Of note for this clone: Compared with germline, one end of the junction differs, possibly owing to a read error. CDR3 in DNA: TGTGCCGGGAGGAGGGGAGGGGTTTACTATGGCTACACCTTC. Translation: CAGRRGGVYYGYTF. This chain uses TRBV30 with TRBJ1-2, with D possibly being TRBD1 (5 bases). From germline, CDR1 is GTSNPN and CDR2 SVGIG (reference sequence). This CDR3 has 14 residues. The variable domain in full, with the rest retrieved from reference TRBV30 and TRBJ1-2, is SQTIHQWPATLVQPVGSPLSLECTVEGTSNPNLYWYRQAAGRGLQLLFYSVGIGQISSEVPQNLSASRPQDRQFILSSKKLLLSDSGFYLCAGRRGGVYYGYTFGSGTRLTVV.

CDR3 DNA: TGTGCCAGCAGTTTAAGAGCAAACGATGAAAAACTGTTTTTT. Translating gives CASSLRANDEKLFF. The chain uses TRBV6-6 and TRBJ1-4; D call uncertain. V lost 4 bases and J lost 6, with 12 bases in between. Germline-derived CDR1 and CDR2 are MNHNY and SVGAGI (reference sequence). This CDR3 has 14 amino acids.